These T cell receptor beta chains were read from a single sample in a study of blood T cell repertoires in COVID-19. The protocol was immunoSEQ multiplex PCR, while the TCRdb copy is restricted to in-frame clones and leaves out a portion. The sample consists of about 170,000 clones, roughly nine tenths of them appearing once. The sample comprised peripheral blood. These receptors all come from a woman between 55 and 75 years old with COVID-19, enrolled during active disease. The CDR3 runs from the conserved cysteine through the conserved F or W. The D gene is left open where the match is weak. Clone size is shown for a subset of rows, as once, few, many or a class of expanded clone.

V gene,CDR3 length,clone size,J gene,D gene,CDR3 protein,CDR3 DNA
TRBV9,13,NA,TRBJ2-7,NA,CASSPLQGGEQYF,TGTGCCAGCAGCCCCCTTCAGGGGGGTGAGCAGTACTTC
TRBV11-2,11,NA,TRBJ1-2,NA,CASRGQQDYTF,TGTGCCAGCAGAGGACAGCAGGACTACACCTTC
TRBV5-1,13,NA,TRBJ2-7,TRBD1,CASSSQGSYEQYF,TGCGCCAGCAGCTCACAGGGGTCCTACGAGCAGTACTTC
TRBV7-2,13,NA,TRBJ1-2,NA,CASSLARFYGYTF,TGTGCCAGCAGCTTAGCCAGGTTTTATGGCTACACCTTC
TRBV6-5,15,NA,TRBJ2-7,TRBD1,CASSFTGTGENEQYF,TGTGCCAGCAGTTTTACCGGGACAGGGGAGAACGAGCAGTACTTC
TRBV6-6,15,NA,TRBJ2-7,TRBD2,CASSGGTSGGHEQYF,TGTGCCAGCAGTGGCGGGACTAGCGGTGGCCACGAGCAGTACTTC
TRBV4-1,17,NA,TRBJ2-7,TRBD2,CASSQDPASGRSYEQYF,TGCGCCAGCAGCCAGGATCCGGCTAGCGGGAGGTCTTACGAGCAGTACTTC
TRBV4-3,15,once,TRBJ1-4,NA,CASSLSVRLEEKLFF,TGCGCCAGCAGCCTAAGCGTGAGGTTGGAGGAAAAACTGTTTTTT
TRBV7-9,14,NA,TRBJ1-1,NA,CASSLIRAYTEAFF,TGTGCCAGCAGCTTAATCAGGGCGTACACTGAAGCTTTCTTT
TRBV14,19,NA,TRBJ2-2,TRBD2,CASSQLYSSGSRNTGELFF,TGTGCCAGCAGCCAACTTTATAGTAGCGGGAGCCGAAACACCGGGGAGCTGTTTTTT
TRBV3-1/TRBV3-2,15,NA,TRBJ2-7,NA,CASSQVPGFAYEQYF,TGTGCCAGCAGCCAAGTCCCAGGGTTCGCCTACGAGCAGTACTTC
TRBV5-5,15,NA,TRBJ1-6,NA,CASSLGDTLNSPLHF,TGTGCCAGCAGCTTGGGTGATACTCTTAATTCACCCCTCCACTTT
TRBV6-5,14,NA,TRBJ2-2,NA,CASGRGSNTGELFF,TGTGCCAGCGGGCGAGGGTCTAACACCGGGGAGCTGTTTTTT
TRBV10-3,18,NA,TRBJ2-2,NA,CAIRPGQGTSGNTGELFF,TGTGCCATCAGGCCGGGACAGGGGACTAGCGGGAACACCGGGGAGCTGTTTTTT
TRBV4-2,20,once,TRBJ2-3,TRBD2,CASSQPGLAGDLASTDTQYF,TGTGCCAGCAGCCAACCGGGACTAGCGGGAGATCTGGCGAGCACAGATACGCAGTATTTT
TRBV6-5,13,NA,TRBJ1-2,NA,CASSTGTRYGYTF,TGTGCCAGCAGTACCGGGACTAGATATGGCTACACCTTC
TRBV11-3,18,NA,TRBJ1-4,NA,CASSLGWRGRLINEKLFF,TGTGCCAGCAGCTTAGGCTGGCGGGGGCGCCTAATTAATGAAAAACTGTTTTTT
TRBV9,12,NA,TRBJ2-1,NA,CASSVGVNEQFF,TGTGCCAGCAGCGTAGGAGTAAATGAGCAGTTCTTC
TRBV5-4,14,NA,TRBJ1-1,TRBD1,CASSLAGGPGGAFF,TGTGCCAGCAGCTTGGCAGGCGGACCAGGGGGAGCTTTCTTT
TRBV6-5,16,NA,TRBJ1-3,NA,CASSYAPGSTGNTIYF,TGTGCCAGCAGTTACGCCCCCGGGTCCACTGGAAACACCATATATTTT
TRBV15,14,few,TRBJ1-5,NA,CATSSTYSNQPQHF,TGTGCCACCAGCAGCACCTATAGCAATCAGCCCCAGCATTTT
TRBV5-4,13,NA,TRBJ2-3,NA,CASSFYSTDTQYF,TGTGCCAGCAGCTTTTACTCCACAGATACGCAGTATTTT
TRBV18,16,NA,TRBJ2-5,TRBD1,CASSAGQGMGTETQYF,TGTGCCAGCTCAGCGGGACAGGGTATGGGTACAGAGACCCAGTACTTC
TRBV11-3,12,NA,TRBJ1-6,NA,CASSFLNSPLHF,TGTGCCAGCAGCTTCCTTAATTCACCCCTCCACTTT
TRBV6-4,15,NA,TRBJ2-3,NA,CASSVLVGSTDTQYF,TGTGCCAGCAGCGTACTAGTGGGCTCCACAGATACGCAGTATTTT
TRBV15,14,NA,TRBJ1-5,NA,CATRRGASNQPQHF,TGTGCCACCAGACGTGGGGCCAGCAATCAGCCCCAGCATTTT
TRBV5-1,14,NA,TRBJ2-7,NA,CASSSYSGPYEQYF,TGCGCCAGCAGCTCTTACAGCGGGCCCTACGAGCAGTACTTC
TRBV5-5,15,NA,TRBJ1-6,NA,CASSLVGASNSPLHF,TGTGCCAGCAGCTTGGTGGGGGCGAGTAATTCACCCCTCCACTTT
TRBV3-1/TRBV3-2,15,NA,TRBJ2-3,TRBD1,CASSRGTGGADTQYF,TGTGCCAGCAGCCGAGGGACAGGGGGCGCAGATACGCAGTATTTT
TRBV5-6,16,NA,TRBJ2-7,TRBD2,CASSPPGLAVSYEQYF,TGTGCCAGCAGCCCCCCGGGACTAGCGGTCTCCTACGAGCAGTACTTC
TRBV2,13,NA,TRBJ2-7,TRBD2,CASSGRGAYEQYF,TGTGCCAGCAGTGGACGGGGGGCCTACGAGCAGTACTTC
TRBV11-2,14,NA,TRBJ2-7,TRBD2,CASSSGLAGRWQYF,TGTGCCAGCAGCTCCGGACTAGCGGGAAGGTGGCAGTACTTC
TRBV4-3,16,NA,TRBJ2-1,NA,CASSQDMAEGSNEQFF,TGCGCCAGCAGCCAAGATATGGCGGAGGGATCCAATGAGCAGTTCTTC
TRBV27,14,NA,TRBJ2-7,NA,CASAPSPGGYEQYF,TGTGCCAGCGCCCCGAGCCCCGGAGGCTACGAGCAGTACTTC
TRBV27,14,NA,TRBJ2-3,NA,CASTLGQGIDTQYF,TGTGCCAGCACCCTGGGGCAGGGTATAGATACGCAGTATTTT
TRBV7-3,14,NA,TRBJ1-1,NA,CASSRMLRRKEAFF,TGTGCCAGCAGCCGCATGTTGAGGAGAAAGGAAGCTTTCTTT
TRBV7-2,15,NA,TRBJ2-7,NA,CASSLSGTSNYEQYF,TGTGCCAGCAGCTTATCCGGGACTTCTAACTACGAGCAGTACTTC
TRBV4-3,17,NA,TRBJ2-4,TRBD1,CASSQTGTGGIGDIQYF,TGCGCCAGCAGCCAGACTGGGACAGGGGGGATTGGGGACATTCAGTACTTC
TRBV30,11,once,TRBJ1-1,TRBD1,CAWRDRGATFF,TGTGCCTGGAGGGACAGGGGGGCGACTTTCTTT
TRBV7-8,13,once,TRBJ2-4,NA,CASSFFGENIQYF,TGTGCCAGCAGCTTCTTCGGTGAAAACATTCAGTACTTC
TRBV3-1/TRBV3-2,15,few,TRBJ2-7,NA,CASSQGPPSSYEQYF,TGTGCCAGCAGCCAAGGTCCCCCCTCCAGTTACGAGCAGTACTTC
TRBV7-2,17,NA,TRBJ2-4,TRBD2,CASSLATLAGGPNIQYF,TGTGCCAGCAGCTTAGCGACCCTAGCGGGAGGGCCCAACATTCAGTACTTC
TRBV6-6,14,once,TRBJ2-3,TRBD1,CASSSRTGTDTQYF,TGTGCCAGCAGTTCCAGGACAGGAACAGATACGCAGTATTTT
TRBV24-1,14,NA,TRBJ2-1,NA,CATSDQINYNEQFF,TGTGCCACCAGTGACCAGATTAATTACAATGAGCAGTTCTTC
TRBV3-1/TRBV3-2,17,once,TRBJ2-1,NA,CASSQVRRVGSYNEQFF,TGTGCCAGCAGCCAAGTGCGGCGGGTAGGCTCCTACAATGAGCAGTTCTTC
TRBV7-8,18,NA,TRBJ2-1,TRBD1,CASSTTIPGQGVGNEQFF,TGTGCCAGCAGCACTACGATACCGGGACAGGGTGTTGGTAATGAGCAGTTCTTC
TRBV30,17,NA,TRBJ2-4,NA,CAWSLPPMGGGGNIQYF,TGTGCCTGGAGCCTTCCCCCAATGGGGGGTGGGGGAAACATTCAGTACTTC
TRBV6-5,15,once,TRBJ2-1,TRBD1,CASTMDRAKENEQFF,TGTGCCAGCACCATGGACAGGGCGAAAGAGAATGAGCAGTTCTTC
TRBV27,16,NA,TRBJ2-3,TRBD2,CASSILAGGPSDTQYF,TGTGCCAGCAGTATACTAGCGGGAGGGCCTTCAGATACGCAGTATTTT
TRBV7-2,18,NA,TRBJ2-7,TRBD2,CASSLVPGTSGRAYEQYF,TGTGCCAGCAGCTTAGTCCCTGGGACTAGCGGGAGGGCCTACGAGCAGTACTTC
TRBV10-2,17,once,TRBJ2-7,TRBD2,CASRAGLAEAYLYEQYF,TGCGCCAGCAGAGCGGGACTAGCGGAAGCCTACCTCTACGAGCAGTACTTC
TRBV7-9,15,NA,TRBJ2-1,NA,CASSAEQGPYNEQFF,TGTGCCAGCAGCGCCGAACAGGGCCCCTACAATGAGCAGTTCTTC
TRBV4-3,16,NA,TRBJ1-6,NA,CASSQDSPATGSPLHF,TGCGCCAGCAGCCAAGATTCCCCTGCCACGGGTTCACCCCTCCACTTT